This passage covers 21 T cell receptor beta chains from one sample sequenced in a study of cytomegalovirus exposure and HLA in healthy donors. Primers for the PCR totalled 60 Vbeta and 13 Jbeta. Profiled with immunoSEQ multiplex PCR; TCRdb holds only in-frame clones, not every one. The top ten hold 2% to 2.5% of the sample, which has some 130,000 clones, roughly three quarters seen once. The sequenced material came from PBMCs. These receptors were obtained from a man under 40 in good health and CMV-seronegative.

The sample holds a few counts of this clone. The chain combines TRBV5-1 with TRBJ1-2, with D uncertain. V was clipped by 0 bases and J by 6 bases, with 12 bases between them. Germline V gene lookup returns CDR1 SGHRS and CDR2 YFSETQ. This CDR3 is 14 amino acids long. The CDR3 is CASSLGAGLNGYTF. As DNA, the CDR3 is TGCGCCAGCAGCTTGGGCGCGGGTTTGAATGGCTACACCTTC.

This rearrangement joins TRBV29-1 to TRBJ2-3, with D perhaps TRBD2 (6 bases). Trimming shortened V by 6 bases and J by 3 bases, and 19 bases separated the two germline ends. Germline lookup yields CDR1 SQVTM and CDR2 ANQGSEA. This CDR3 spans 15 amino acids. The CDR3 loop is CSVGAGRSGTDTQYF. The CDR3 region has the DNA TGCAGCGTGGGCGCTGGGAGGTCGGGAACAGATACGCAGTATTTT.

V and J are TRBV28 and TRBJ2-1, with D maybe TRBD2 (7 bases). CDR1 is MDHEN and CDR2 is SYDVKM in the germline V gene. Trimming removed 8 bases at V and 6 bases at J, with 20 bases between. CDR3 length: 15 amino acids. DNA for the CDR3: TGTGCCAGCTTTAAGGGGGGGTCTCGGGGCAATGAGCAGTTCTTC. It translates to CASFKGGSRGNEQFF. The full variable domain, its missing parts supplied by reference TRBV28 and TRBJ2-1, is DVKVTQSSRYLVKRTGEKVFLECVQDMDHENMFWYRQDPGLGLRLIYFSYDVKMKEKGDIPEGYSVSREKKERFSLILESASTNQTSMYLCASFKGGSRGNEQFFGPGTRLTVL.

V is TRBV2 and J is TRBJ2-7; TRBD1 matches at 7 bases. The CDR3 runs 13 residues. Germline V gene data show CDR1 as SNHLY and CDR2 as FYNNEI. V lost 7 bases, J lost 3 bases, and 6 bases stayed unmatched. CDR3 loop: CASMVQGHYEQYF. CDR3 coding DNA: TGTGCCAGCATGGTACAGGGGCACTACGAGCAGTACTTC.

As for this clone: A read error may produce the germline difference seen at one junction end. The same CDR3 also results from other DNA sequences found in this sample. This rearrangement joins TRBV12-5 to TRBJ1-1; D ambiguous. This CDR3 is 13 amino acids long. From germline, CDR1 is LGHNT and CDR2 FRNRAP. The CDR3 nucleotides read TGCGCTGCACCCTCCGCCGGGGTCACTGAAGCTTTCTTT. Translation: CAAPSAGVTEAFF.

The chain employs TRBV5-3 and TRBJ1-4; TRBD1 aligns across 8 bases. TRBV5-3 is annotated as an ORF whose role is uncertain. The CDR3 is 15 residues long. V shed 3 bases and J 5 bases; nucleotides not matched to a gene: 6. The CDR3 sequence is CARSSRTGPNEKLFF. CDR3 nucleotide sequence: TGTGCCAGAAGCTCACGGACAGGGCCCAATGAAAAACTGTTTTTT.

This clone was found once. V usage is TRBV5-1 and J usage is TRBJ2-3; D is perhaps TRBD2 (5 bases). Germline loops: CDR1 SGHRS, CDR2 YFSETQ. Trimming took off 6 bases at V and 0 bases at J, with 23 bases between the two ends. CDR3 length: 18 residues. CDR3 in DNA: TGCGCCAGCAACGGAGGCTACCAACCCTGGGTTAGCACAGATACGCAGTATTTT. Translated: CASNGGYQPWVSTDTQYF.

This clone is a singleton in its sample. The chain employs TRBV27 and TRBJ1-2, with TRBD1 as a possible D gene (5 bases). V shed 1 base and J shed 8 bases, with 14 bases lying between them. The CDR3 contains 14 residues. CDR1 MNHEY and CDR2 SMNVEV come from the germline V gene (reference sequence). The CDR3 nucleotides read TGTGCCAGCAGTTTATATCCGGGGGTGGAGGGCTACACCTTC. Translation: CASSLYPGVEGYTF.

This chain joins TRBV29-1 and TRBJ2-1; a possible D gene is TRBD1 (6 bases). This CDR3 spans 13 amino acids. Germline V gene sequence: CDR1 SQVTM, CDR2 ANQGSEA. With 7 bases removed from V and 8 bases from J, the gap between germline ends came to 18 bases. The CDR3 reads CSAITQGIHEQFF. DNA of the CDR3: TGCAGCGCCATAACCCAGGGGATACATGAGCAGTTCTTC.

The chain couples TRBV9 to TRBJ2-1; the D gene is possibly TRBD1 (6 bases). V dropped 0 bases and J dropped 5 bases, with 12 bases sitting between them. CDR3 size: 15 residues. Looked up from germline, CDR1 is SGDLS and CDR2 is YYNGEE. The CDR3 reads CASSVAGTPDNEQFF. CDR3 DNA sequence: TGTGCCAGCAGCGTAGCCGGGACACCCGACAATGAGCAGTTCTTC.

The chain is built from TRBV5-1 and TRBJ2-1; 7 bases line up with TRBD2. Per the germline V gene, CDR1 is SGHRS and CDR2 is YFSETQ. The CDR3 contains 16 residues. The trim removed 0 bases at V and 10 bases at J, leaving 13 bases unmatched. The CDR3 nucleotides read TGCGCCAGCAGCTTGGCCGGAGCTAGCGGTGGAGAGGAGCAGTTCTTC. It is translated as CASSLAGASGGEEQFF.

This chain's CDR3 is CASGLTSGRAVNEQFF. DNA of the CDR3: TGTGCTAGTGGTTTGACTAGCGGGAGGGCCGTCAATGAGCAGTTCTTC. The chain links TRBV12-5 to TRBJ2-1, with 13 bases aligning to TRBD2. V was clipped by 2 bases and J by 6 bases; unmatched bases: 4. CDR3 size: 16 residues. Germline V gene sequence: CDR1 LGHNT, CDR2 FRNRAP.

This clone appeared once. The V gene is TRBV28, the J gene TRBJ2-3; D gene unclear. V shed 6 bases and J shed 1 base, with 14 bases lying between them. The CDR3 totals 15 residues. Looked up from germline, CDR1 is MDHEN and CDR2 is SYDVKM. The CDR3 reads CASRLRITGTDTQYF. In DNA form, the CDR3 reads TGTGCCAGCAGGCTGAGGATTACGGGCACAGATACGCAGTATTTT.

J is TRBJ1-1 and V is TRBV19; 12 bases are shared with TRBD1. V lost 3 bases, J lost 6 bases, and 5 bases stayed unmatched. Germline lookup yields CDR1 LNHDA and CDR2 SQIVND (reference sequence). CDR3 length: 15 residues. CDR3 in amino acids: CASSIGGQGASEAFF. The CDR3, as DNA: TGTGCCAGTAGTATCGGGGGACAGGGGGCTTCTGAAGCTTTCTTT.

CDR3 coding DNA: TGCAGCGTTGCCGGGCAGGCAGGGGAGTGGGAGACCCAGTACTTC. This translates into CSVAGQAGEWETQYF. This chain connects TRBV29-1 to TRBJ2-5; the D gene is possibly TRBD1 (6 bases). The CDR3 consists of 15 residues. V was shortened by 4 bases and J by 5 bases, with 20 bases between the two germline ends. Germline assignment: CDR1 SQVTM and CDR2 ANQGSEA. Full variable domain (remainder filled in from reference TRBV29-1 and TRBJ2-5): SAVISQKPSRDICQRGTSLTIQCQVDSQVTMMFWYRQQPGQSLTLIATANQGSEATYESGFVIDKFPISRPNLTFSTLTVSNMSPEDSSIYLCSVAGQAGEWETQYFGPGTRLLVL.

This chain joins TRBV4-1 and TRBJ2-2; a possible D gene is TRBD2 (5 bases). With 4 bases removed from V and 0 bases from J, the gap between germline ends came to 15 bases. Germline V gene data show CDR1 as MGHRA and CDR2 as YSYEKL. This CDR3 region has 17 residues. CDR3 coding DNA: TGCGCCAGCAGCCCCGTCCAACTCGGGGCGAACACCGGGGAGCTGTTTTTT. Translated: CASSPVQLGANTGELFF.

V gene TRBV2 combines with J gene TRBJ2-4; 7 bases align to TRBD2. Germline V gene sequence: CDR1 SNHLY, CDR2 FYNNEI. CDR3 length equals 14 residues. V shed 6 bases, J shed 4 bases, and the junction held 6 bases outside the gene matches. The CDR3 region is CASSGAGSKNIQYF. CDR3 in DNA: TGTGCCAGCAGCGGAGCGGGAAGTAAAAACATTCAGTACTTC.

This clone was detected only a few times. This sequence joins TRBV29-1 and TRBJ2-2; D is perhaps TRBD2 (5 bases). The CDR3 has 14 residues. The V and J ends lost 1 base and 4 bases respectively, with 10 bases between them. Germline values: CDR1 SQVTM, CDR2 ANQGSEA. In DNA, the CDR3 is TGCAGCGTTGAAGGATGGGAGCGCACCGGGGAGCTGTTTTTT. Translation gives CSVEGWERTGELFF.

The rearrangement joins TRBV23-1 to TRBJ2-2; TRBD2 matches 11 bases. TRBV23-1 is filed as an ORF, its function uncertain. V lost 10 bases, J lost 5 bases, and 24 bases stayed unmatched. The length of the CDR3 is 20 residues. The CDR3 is CATEPRDSRTTSGRTGELFF. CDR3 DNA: TGCGCCACCGAGCCCCGGGACAGCAGAACAACTAGCGGGAGAACCGGGGAGCTGTTTTTT.

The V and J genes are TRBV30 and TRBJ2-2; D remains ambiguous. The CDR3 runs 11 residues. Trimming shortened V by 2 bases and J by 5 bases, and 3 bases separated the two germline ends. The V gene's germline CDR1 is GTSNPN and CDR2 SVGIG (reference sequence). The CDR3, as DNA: TGTGCCTGGAGTTCAACCGGGGAGCTGTTTTTT. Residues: CAWSSTGELFF.

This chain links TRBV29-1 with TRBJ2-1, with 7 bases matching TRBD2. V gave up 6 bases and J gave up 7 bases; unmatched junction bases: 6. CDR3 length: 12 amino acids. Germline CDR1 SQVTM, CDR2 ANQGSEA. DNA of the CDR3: TGCAGCGTCCGGCGGGAGTATAATGAGCAGTTCTTC. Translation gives CSVRREYNEQFF.